Described below is a single T cell receptor (beta chain) sequence and its context. The same CDR3 is also encoded by other DNA sequences in this sample. This CDR3 is built from 14 residues. Deletions cut 1 base from V and 3 bases from J, with 10 bases between. CDR1 and CDR2 (germline): SGHTA, FQGNSA. This sample is part of a study of blood T cell repertoires in COVID-19. The overall study: Whether acute or convalescent, the COVID-19 samples came from the United States, Italy and Spain. From T cells, B-cell-depleted T cells, or PBMCs came the material, which was cDNA or gDNA.

The repertoire was sequenced with immunoSEQ multiplex PCR; TCRdb's copy has only in-frame clones and lacks some. The top ten clones hold over 3% of a sample with 200,000 to 300,000 clones, 70% to 80% of them seen once. The chain recombines TRBV7-2 with TRBJ2-7; possibly TRBD2 for D (6 bases). The sequencing input was peripheral blood. The TCR comes from a woman older than 75 with acute or convalescent COVID-19. The CDR3 DNA reads as TGTGCCAGCAGCTTAGGCGGGACGGGCTACGAGCAGTACTTC. It is translated as CASSLGGTGYEQYF.